This record concerns one TCR beta chain sequence. These data come from a study of shared clonotypes between healthy human individuals. Per sorted-subset replicate PCR, input was roughly 200 ng DNA, representing 30,000 or so T cell genomes. Using immunoSEQ multiplex PCR, the repertoire was profiled, and TCRdb retains in-frame clones only, with some absent. The sample lists about 2 million clones; approximately 94% were seen once. Trimming took 3 bases from V and 7 from J; bases not matched to a gene: 9. The CDR3 loop spans 15 amino acids. CDR1 and CDR2 (germline): MGHDK, SYGVNS. Naive CD8 populations comprised CD45RO-negative cells positively selected for CCR7, excluding terminally differentiated effector memory CD45RA+ cells. Nashville, Tennessee was home to all donors, who were Caucasian adults.

This sequence joins TRBV25-1 and TRBJ1-5; TRBD1 aligns across 7 bases. The specimen was naive CD8+ T cells sorted from blood. The receptor was derived from a man aged 18 to 30 in good health. The CDR3 sequence: CASSDPSQGGQPQHF. CDR3 coding DNA: TGTGCCAGCAGTGATCCTTCCCAGGGGGGGCAGCCCCAGCATTTT.